One sample yielded the 16 T cell receptor beta chains listed below, sequenced in a study of cytotoxic CD8 clonotypes in ibrutinib-treated CLL. TCRdb keeps only in-frame clones here, not all; method: immunoSEQ multiplex PCR. The sample includes 150,000 to 200,000 clones, roughly 84% of them seen just once. The sample was PBMCs, taken at disease progression, from a patient treated with ibrutinib. The source is a human donor with chronic lymphocytic leukemia.

CDR3 region: CASSLTLAGASGPWFF. CDR3 coding DNA: TGTGCCAGCAGCTTAACACTAGCGGGAGCATCGGGTCCATGGTTCTTC. The genes are TRBV13 and TRBJ2-1; 11 positions match TRBD2. The CDR3 is 16 amino acids. In germline, CDR1 is PRHDT, CDR2 FYEKMQ (reference sequence). Trimming took 2 bases from V and 15 from J; bases not matched to a gene: 15.

This chain uses TRBV27 with TRBJ2-3, with a tentative D call TRBD1 (6 bases). Per germline, CDR1 MNHEY and CDR2 SMNVEV (reference sequence). The V end lost 7 bases, the J end lost 3 bases, and 17 bases lay between the germline ends. The CDR3 spans 15 residues. The CDR3 DNA reads TGTGCCAGCACTGCCTATGGGGGCGAGACAGATACGCAGTATTTT. This codes for CASTAYGGETDTQYF.

V is TRBV30 and J is TRBJ1-1; D not resolved. This CDR3 has 13 amino acids. In germline, CDR1 is GTSNPN, CDR2 SVGIG (reference sequence). Deletions cut 1 base from V and 1 base from J, with 7 bases between. The chain's CDR3 is CAWSEGRNTEAFF. The CDR3 DNA is TGTGCCTGGAGTGAGGGTCGGAACACTGAAGCTTTCTTT.

The chain couples TRBV4-1 to TRBJ2-7; 10 nucleotides match TRBD1. The CDR3 has 15 residues. Germline loops: CDR1 MGHRA, CDR2 YSYEKL. V gave up 3 bases and J gave up 4 bases; unmatched junction bases: 6. This CDR3 is CASSHPGTGEYEQYF. CDR3 sequence (DNA): TGCGCCAGCAGCCATCCGGGGACAGGGGAGTACGAGCAGTACTTC.

The chain combines TRBV6-1 with TRBJ1-5; D perhaps matches TRBD1 (5 bases). The CDR3 contains 13 residues. Germline V gene data show CDR1 as MNHNS and CDR2 as SASEGT. V was cut by 4 bases and J by 5 bases, with 9 bases left in between. This CDR3 is CASSAFRDQPQHF. CDR3 sequence (DNA): TGTGCCAGCAGTGCTTTCAGGGATCAGCCCCAGCATTTT.

This clone was detected once. This chain joins TRBV5-6 and TRBJ2-4, with D unresolved. The CDR3 has 16 residues. Per germline, CDR1 SGHDT and CDR2 YYEEEE. Trimming removed 1 base from V and 1 base from J, with 12 bases in between. In DNA, the CDR3 is TGTGCCAGCAGCTTGTTTGGGTTGTCGGCCAAAAACATTCAGTACTTC. It encodes CASSLFGLSAKNIQYF.

Only a few counts were recorded for this clone. The chain is built from TRBV10-3 and TRBJ2-1, with 14 bases identical to TRBD2. The V and J ends lost 0 bases and 9 bases, in that order; junction bases with no gene match: 7. Germline V gene data show CDR1 as ENHRY and CDR2 as SYGVKD. The CDR3 runs 17 residues. The CDR3 sequence is CAISESINGLAGGEQFF. The DNA of the CDR3 is TGTGCCATCAGTGAGTCTATTAACGGACTAGCGGGAGGTGAGCAGTTCTTC.

The V gene is TRBV27, the J gene TRBJ2-3, with D possibly being TRBD1 (5 bases). The CDR3 extends over 13 amino acids. Trimming shortened V by 8 bases and J by 2 bases, and 11 bases separated the two germline ends. Germline V CDR1 and CDR2: MNHEY, SMNVEV (reference sequence). CDR3 loop: CASQGRATDTQYF. The CDR3, as DNA: TGTGCCAGCCAGGGTAGGGCCACAGATACGCAGTATTTT.

This chain links TRBV7-9 with TRBJ2-2; 10 positions match TRBD2. J lost 5 bases, V lost 6 bases, and 12 bases had no gene match. The CDR3 is 17 amino acids. Germline V gene lookup returns CDR1 SEHNR and CDR2 FQNEAQ (reference sequence). The CDR3 sequence is CASSGGLAGVGTGELFF. Written as DNA, the CDR3 is TGTGCCAGCAGTGGAGGGCTAGCGGGAGTAGGGACCGGGGAGCTGTTTTTT.

At least ten counts were recorded for this clone. The chain recombines TRBV30 with TRBJ1-4; no clear D gene. Germline V lookup: CDR1 GTSNPN, CDR2 SVGIG (reference sequence). Trimming pared 1 base from V and 3 bases from J, leaving 6 bases between. This CDR3 comprises 13 residues. The CDR3 sequence: CAWSANSNEKLFF. The CDR3 DNA reads as TGTGCCTGGAGTGCTAACTCTAATGAAAAACTGTTTTTT.

This clone was observed a single time. The rearrangement uses TRBV14 and TRBJ2-1; D gene unclear. V lost 1 base and J lost 10, with 20 bases in between. The CDR3 has 16 amino acids. Germline assignment: CDR1 SGHDN and CDR2 FVKESK. The CDR3 sequence is CASSQVGKDPLREQFF. The CDR3 DNA follows: TGTGCCAGCAGCCAAGTCGGCAAAGACCCCCTGCGGGAGCAGTTCTTC.

This clone was seen once. The genes are TRBV2 and TRBJ2-7; the match to TRBD1 covers 9 bases. CDR1 and CDR2 (germline): SNHLY, FYNNEI. V trimming: 10 bases; J trimming: 5 bases; junction bases outside the gene matches: 9. CDR3 length equals 13 residues. The CDR3 nucleotides are TGTGCCAAGCGTCCCGGGACAGGGAACGAGCAGTACTTC. Encoded protein: CAKRPGTGNEQYF.

CDR3 bases: TGCGCCAGCAACGAACAGGGAAAGAATGGCTACACCTTC. Its translation: CASNEQGKNGYTF. V gene TRBV10-1 combines with J gene TRBJ1-2; D may be TRBD1 (6 bases). This CDR3 spans 13 amino acids. The V end was cut by 7 bases, the J end by 6 bases, with 15 bases between. Germline assignment: CDR1 WNHNN and CDR2 SYGVQD (reference sequence).

V usage is TRBV29-1 and J usage is TRBJ2-1; perhaps TRBD1 as D (5 bases). The V end was cut by 8 bases, the J end by 0 bases, with 11 bases between. From germline, CDR1 is SQVTM and CDR2 ANQGSEA. The CDR3 contains 13 residues. The CDR3: CSTGHYSYNEQFF. The DNA for the CDR3 is TGCAGCACCGGACACTACTCCTACAATGAGCAGTTCTTC.

The V and J genes are TRBV4-1 and TRBJ1-5, with 8 bases lining up with TRBD1. V dropped 1 base and J dropped 3; count of bases not matched to a gene: 17. Germline V gives CDR1 MGHRA, CDR2 YSYEKL. This CDR3 contains 20 residues. This CDR3 is CASSQVPADVWDRNNQPQHF. CDR3 nucleotide sequence: TGCGCCAGCAGCCAAGTACCGGCAGACGTCTGGGACAGGAACAATCAGCCCCAGCATTTT.

The gene calls are TRBV5-1 and TRBJ1-2; maybe TRBD1 (6 bases). This CDR3 is built from 13 residues. Looked up from germline, CDR1 is SGHRS and CDR2 is YFSETQ. The V end lost 2 bases, the J end lost 4 bases, and 9 bases lay between the germline ends. The CDR3, as DNA: TGCGCCAGCAGCTTCGGACAGCTCTATGGCTACACCTTC. It codes for CASSFGQLYGYTF. Using reference TRBV5-1 and TRBJ1-2 for the parts outside the CDR3, the full variable domain is KAGVTQTPRYLIKTRGQQVTLSCSPISGHRSVSWYQQTPGQGLQFLFEYFSETQRNKGNFPGRFSGRQFSNSRSEMNVSTLELGDSALYLCASSFGQLYGYTFGSGTRLTVV.